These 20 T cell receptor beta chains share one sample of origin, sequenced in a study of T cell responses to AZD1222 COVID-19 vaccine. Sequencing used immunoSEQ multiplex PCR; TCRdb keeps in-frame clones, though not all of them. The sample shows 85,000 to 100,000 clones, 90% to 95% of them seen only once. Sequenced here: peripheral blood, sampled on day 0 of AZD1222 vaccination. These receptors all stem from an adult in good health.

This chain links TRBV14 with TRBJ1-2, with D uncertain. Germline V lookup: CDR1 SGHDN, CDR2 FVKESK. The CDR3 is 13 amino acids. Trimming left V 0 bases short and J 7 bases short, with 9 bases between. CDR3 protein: CASSQDRRSGYTF. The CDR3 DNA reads TGTGCCAGCAGCCAAGATCGGAGGTCTGGCTACACCTTC. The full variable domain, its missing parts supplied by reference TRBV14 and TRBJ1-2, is EAGVTQFPSHSVIEKGQTVTLRCDPISGHDNLYWYRRVMGKEIKFLLHFVKESKQDESGMPNNRFLAERTGGTYSTLKVQPAELEDSGVYFCASSQDRRSGYTFGSGTRLTVV.

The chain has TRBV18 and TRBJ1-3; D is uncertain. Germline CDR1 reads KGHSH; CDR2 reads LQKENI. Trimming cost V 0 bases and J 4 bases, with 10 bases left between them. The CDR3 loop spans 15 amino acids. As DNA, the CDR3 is TGTGCCAGCTCACCACCGAACGGGGTCGGAAACACCATATATTTT. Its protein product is CASSPPNGVGNTIYF.

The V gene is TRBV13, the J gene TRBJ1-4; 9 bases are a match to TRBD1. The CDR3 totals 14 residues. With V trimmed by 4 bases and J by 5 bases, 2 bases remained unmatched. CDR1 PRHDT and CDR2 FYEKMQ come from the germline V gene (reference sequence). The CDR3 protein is CASSWGQGNEKLFF. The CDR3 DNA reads TGTGCCAGCAGCTGGGGACAGGGAAATGAAAAACTGTTTTTT.

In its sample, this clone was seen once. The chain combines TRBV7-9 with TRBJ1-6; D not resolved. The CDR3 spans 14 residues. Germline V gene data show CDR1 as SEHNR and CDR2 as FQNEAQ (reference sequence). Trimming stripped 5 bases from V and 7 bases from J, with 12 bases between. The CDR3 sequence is CASSETGNNSPLHF. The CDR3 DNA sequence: TGTGCCAGCAGCGAAACGGGGAACAATTCACCCCTCCACTTT.

This CDR3 is CASSFTSGRAGELFF. In nucleotides, the CDR3 is TGTGCCAGCAGTTTCACTAGCGGGAGGGCCGGGGAGCTGTTTTTT. The V gene is TRBV28, the J gene TRBJ2-2; TRBD2 aligns across 13 bases. CDR3 length: 15 residues. Germline V CDR1 and CDR2: MDHEN, SYDVKM. Trimming cost V 3 bases and J 6 bases; bases outside gene matches: 1. Variable domain in full (rest from reference TRBV28 and TRBJ2-2): DVKVTQSSRYLVKRTGEKVFLECVQDMDHENMFWYRQDPGLGLRLIYFSYDVKMKEKGDIPEGYSVSREKKERFSLILESASTNQTSMYLCASSFTSGRAGELFFGEGSRLTVL.

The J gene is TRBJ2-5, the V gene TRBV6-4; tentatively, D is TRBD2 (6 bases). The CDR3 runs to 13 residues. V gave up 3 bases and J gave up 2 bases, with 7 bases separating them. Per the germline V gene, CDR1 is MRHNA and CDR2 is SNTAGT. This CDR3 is CASSDGGQETQYF. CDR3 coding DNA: TGTGCCAGCAGTGATGGGGGGCAAGAGACCCAGTACTTC.

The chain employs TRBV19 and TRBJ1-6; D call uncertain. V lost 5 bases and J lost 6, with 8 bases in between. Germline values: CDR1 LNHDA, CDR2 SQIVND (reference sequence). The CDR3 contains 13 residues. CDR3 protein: CASSLVGNSPLHF. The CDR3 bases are TGTGCCAGTAGTCTGGTGGGTAATTCACCCCTCCACTTT. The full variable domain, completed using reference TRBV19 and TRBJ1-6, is DGGITQSPKYLFRKEGQNVTLSCEQNLNHDAMYWYRQDPGQGLRLIYYSQIVNDFQKGDIAEGYSVSREKKESFPLTVTSAQKNPTAFYLCASSLVGNSPLHFGNGTRLTVT.

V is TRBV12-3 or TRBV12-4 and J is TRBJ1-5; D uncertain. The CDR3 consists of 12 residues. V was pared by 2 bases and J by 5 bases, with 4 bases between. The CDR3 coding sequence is TGTGCCAGCAGTTTATTGTATCAGCCCCAGCATTTT. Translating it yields CASSLLYQPQHF.

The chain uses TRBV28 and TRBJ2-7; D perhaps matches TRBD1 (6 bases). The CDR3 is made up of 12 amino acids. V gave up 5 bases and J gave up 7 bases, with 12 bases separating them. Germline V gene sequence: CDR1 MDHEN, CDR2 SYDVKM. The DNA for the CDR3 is TGTGCCAGCAGTCCACAGGGTTTGGAGCAGTACTTC. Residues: CASSPQGLEQYF.

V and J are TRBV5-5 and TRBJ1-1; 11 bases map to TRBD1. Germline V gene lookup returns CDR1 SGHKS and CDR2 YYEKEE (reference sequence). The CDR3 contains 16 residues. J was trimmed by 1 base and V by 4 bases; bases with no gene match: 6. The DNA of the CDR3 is TGTGCCAGCAGCGTCCGGACAGGGGGCCGGAACACTGAAGCTTTCTTT. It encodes CASSVRTGGRNTEAFF.

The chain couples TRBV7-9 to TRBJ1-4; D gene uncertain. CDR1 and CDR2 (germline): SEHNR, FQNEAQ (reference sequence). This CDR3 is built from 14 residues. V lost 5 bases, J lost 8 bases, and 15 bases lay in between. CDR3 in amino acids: CASSPGRRGEKLFF. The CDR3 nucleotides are TGTGCCAGCAGCCCCGGAAGACGAGGGGAAAAACTGTTTTTT.

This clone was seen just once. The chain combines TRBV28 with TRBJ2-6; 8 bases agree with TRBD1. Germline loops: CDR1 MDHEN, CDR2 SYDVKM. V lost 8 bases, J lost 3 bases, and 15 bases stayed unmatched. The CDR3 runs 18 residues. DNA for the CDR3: TGTGCCAGCTCTATTGGGGGGACAGGCGGGCTTGGGGCCAACGTCCTGACTTTC. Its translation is CASSIGGTGGLGANVLTF.

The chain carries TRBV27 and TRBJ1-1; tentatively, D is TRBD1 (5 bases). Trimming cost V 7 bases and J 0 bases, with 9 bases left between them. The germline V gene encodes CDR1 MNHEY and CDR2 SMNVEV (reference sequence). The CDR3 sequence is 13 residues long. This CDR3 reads CASISRVNTEAFF. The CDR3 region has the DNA TGTGCCAGCATATCCAGGGTGAACACTGAAGCTTTCTTT.

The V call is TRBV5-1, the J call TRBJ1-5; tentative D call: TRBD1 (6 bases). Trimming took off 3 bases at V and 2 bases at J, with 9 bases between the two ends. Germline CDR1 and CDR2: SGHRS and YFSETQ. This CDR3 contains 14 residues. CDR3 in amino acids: CASSWGGGNQPQHF. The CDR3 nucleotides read TGCGCCAGCAGCTGGGGGGGCGGCAATCAGCCCCAGCATTTT.

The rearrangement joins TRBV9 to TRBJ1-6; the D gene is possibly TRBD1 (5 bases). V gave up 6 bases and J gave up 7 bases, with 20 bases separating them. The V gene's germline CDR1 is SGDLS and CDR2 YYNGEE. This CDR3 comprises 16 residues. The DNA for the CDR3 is TGTGCCAGCACCAGAACTCCTGGGACGGAGAATTCACCCCTCCACTTT. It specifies CASTRTPGTENSPLHF.

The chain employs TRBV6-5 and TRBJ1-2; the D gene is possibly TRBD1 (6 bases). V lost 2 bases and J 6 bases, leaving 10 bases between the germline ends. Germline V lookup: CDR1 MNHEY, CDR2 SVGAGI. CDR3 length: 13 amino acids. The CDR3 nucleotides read TGTGCCAGCAGTTACCTTACAGGGAATGGCTACACCTTC. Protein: CASSYLTGNGYTF.

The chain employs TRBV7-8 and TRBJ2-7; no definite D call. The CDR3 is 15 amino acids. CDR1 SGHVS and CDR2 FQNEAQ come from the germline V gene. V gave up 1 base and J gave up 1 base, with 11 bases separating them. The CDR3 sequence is CASSLGPGSSYEQYF. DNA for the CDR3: TGTGCCAGCAGCTTAGGCCCTGGGTCTTCCTACGAGCAGTACTTC.

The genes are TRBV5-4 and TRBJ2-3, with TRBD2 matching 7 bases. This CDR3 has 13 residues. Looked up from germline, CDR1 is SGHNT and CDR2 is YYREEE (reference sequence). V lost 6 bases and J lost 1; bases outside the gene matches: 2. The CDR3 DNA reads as TGTGCCAGCAACCTAGCGGGCACAGATACGCAGTATTTT. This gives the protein CASNLAGTDTQYF.

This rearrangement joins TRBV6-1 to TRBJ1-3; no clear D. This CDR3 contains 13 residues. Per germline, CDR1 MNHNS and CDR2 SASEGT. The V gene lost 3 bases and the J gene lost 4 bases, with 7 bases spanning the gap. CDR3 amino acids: CASSELEGNTIYF. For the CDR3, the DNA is TGTGCCAGCAGTGAGCTAGAGGGAAACACCATATATTTT.

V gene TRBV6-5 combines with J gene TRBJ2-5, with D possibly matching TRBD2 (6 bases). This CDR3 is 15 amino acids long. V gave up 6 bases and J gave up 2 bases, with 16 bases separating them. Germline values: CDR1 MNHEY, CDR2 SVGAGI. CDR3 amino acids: CASSRVLGGQETQYF. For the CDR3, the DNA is TGTGCCAGCAGCCGCGTACTAGGAGGGCAAGAGACCCAGTACTTC.